The clone carrying this T cell receptor beta chain was observed at least ten times. As processed by the authors: Reference gene primer amplification gave nucleated cell count estimates. The table came from immunoSEQ multiplex PCR; TCRdb's copy has only in-frame clones and leaves some out. That table is the source of V, J and clone size, and D and trimming were worked out from the DNA. The table has some 220,000 clones, 80% seen once. The source of the sample is a study of blood T cell repertoires in COVID-19. As for the study in general: Both acute and convalescent COVID-19 samples were obtained from the United States, Italy and Spain. Sample material is recorded as cDNA or gDNA derived from T cells, B-cell-depleted T cells, or PBMCs.

Trimming shortened V by 1 base and J by 7 bases, and 8 bases separated the two germline ends. Germline loops: CDR1 LNHNV, CDR2 YYDKDF (reference sequence). This CDR3 has 12 amino acids. The receptor's source is a woman aged 65 to 85 with acute or convalescent COVID-19. Sequencing was carried out using peripheral blood. This sequence joins TRBV15 and TRBJ2-7; D not resolved. CDR3 loop: CATSRAPGEQYF. The CDR3 DNA is TGTGCCACCAGCAGAGCCCCCGGGGAGCAGTACTTC.